This T cell receptor (beta chain) was retrieved from a study of blood T cell repertoires in COVID-19. Clones were sequenced by immunoSEQ multiplex PCR, and TCRdb holds only the in-frame ones, with some missing. The data show a few hundred thousand clones, about nine tenths seen once. Trimming took 5 bases from V and 2 from J, leaving 9 bases between them. The CDR3 consists of 13 residues. The sequence derives from a man aged 45 to 65 with acute or convalescent COVID-19. The sequenced sample consisted of peripheral blood. The chain links TRBV12-3 or TRBV12-4 to TRBJ1-2, with D possibly being TRBD1 (5 bases). CDR3 residues: CASSAGFNYGYTF. The DNA for the CDR3 is TGTGCCAGCAGTGCAGGGTTCAACTATGGCTACACCTTC.